Listed below are T cell receptor beta chains from one sample, sequenced in a study of T cells in Graves' hyperthyroidism and ophthalmopathy. MiXCR, run by TCRdb on the multiplex PCR reads, gives a single entry per CDR3 protein. This sample has fewer than 850,000 distinct CDR3 sequences; around a sixth occur once, and the top ten carry about 16%. The sample taken for sequencing was blood. Receptors were obtained from a man aged 50-60 years with Graves' hyperthyroidism. The CDR3 runs from the conserved cysteine through the conserved F or W. A D gene is named only where the DNA matches it firmly. Rows may omit the clone size; those that give it use once, few, many or a size class.

CDR3 length: 15
clone size: many
J gene: TRBJ1-3
V gene: TRBV2
D gene: -
CDR3 protein: CASSEEEGFGNTIYF
CDR3 DNA: TGTGCCAGCAGTGAAGAAGAGGGATTTGGAAACACCATATATTTT

CDR3 length: 16
clone size: once
J gene: TRBJ2-2
V gene: TRBV30
D gene: TRBD2
CDR3 protein: CAWTGTSGRDTGELFF
CDR3 DNA: TGTGCCTGGACGGGGACTAGCGGGAGGGACACCGGGGAGCTGTTTTTT

CDR3 length: 15
clone size: few
J gene: TRBJ1-1
V gene: TRBV3-1
D gene: -
CDR3 protein: CASSLAGHMNTEAFF
CDR3 DNA: TGTGCCAGCAGCCTTGCGGGACACATGAACACTGAAGCTTTCTTT

CDR3 length: 16
clone size: -
J gene: TRBJ2-2
V gene: TRBV28
D gene: TRBD1
CDR3 protein: CASNPPGQGNTGELFF
CDR3 DNA: TGTGCCAGCAATCCACCGGGACAGGGGAACACCGGGGAGCTGTTTTTT

CDR3 length: 15
clone size: many
J gene: TRBJ2-1
V gene: TRBV12-3/TRBV12-4
D gene: TRBD2
CDR3 protein: CASSFSGRAANEQFF
CDR3 DNA: TGTGCCAGCAGTTTTAGCGGGAGGGCCGCGAATGAGCAGTTCTTC

CDR3 length: 14
clone size: -
J gene: TRBJ2-5
V gene: TRBV5-1
D gene: -
CDR3 protein: CASSFDRNQETQYF
CDR3 DNA: TGCGCCAGCAGCTTCGACAGGAACCAAGAGACCCAGTACTTC

CDR3 length: 15
clone size: -
J gene: TRBJ1-3
V gene: TRBV11-2
D gene: TRBD1
CDR3 protein: CASSFDGTEGNTIYF
CDR3 DNA: TGTGCCAGCAGCTTCGACGGGACAGAAGGAAACACCATATATTTT

CDR3 length: 16
clone size: few
J gene: TRBJ2-3
V gene: TRBV9
D gene: TRBD2
CDR3 protein: CASSTGLAEPTDTQYF
CDR3 DNA: TGTGCCAGCAGCACGGGACTAGCGGAACCCACAGATACGCAGTATTTT

CDR3 length: 14
clone size: few
J gene: TRBJ2-2
V gene: TRBV9
D gene: -
CDR3 protein: CASSVAVNTGELFF
CDR3 DNA: TGTGCCAGCAGCGTAGCAGTTAACACCGGGGAGCTGTTTTTT

CDR3 length: 15
clone size: -
J gene: TRBJ2-1
V gene: TRBV2
D gene: TRBD2
CDR3 protein: CASILAGGRSDEQFF
CDR3 DNA: TGTGCCAGCATCCTAGCGGGAGGGCGTTCGGATGAGCAGTTCTTC

CDR3 length: 14
clone size: -
J gene: TRBJ2-5
V gene: TRBV12-3/TRBV12-4
D gene: -
CDR3 protein: CASSQQETQETQYF
CDR3 DNA: TGTGCCAGCAGTCAGCAGGAAACCCAAGAGACCCAGTACTTC

CDR3 length: 15
clone size: many
J gene: TRBJ2-2
V gene: TRBV19
D gene: TRBD2
CDR3 protein: CASSISGRPTGELFF
CDR3 DNA: TGTGCCAGTAGTATTAGCGGGAGACCCACCGGGGAGCTGTTTTTT

CDR3 length: 15
clone size: -
J gene: TRBJ2-7
V gene: TRBV29-1
D gene: -
CDR3 protein: CSVVYAERASYEQYF
CDR3 DNA: TGCAGCGTTGTTTACGCGGAGAGGGCCTCCTACGAGCAGTACTTC

CDR3 length: 13
clone size: -
J gene: TRBJ1-2
V gene: TRBV19
D gene: -
CDR3 protein: CASRDPGRDGYTF
CDR3 DNA: TGTGCCAGTCGCGACCCGGGACGGGATGGCTACACCTTC

CDR3 length: 16
clone size: -
J gene: TRBJ1-1
V gene: TRBV5-4
D gene: -
CDR3 protein: CASSLEPGRSGTEAFF
CDR3 DNA: TGTGCCAGCAGCTTGGAACCAGGGAGGTCAGGGACTGAAGCTTTCTTT

CDR3 length: 14
clone size: many
J gene: TRBJ2-3
V gene: TRBV2
D gene: -
CDR3 protein: CASSESPSTDTQYF
CDR3 DNA: TGTGCCAGCAGTGAATCCCCTAGCACAGATACGCAGTATTTT

CDR3 length: 12
clone size: few
J gene: TRBJ1-1
V gene: TRBV29-1
D gene: -
CDR3 protein: CSASPLATEAFF
CDR3 DNA: TGCAGCGCCAGCCCCTTGGCGACTGAAGCTTTCTTT

CDR3 length: 14
clone size: few
J gene: TRBJ2-3
V gene: TRBV5-1
D gene: TRBD2
CDR3 protein: CASQLAGRTDTQYF
CDR3 DNA: TGCGCCAGCCAACTAGCGGGACGAACAGATACGCAGTATTTT

CDR3 length: 17
clone size: few
J gene: TRBJ2-5
V gene: TRBV9
D gene: TRBD2
CDR3 protein: CASTRGELAGGMETQYF
CDR3 DNA: TGTGCCAGCACCCGAGGGGAGCTAGCGGGAGGGATGGAGACCCAGTACTTC

CDR3 length: 18
clone size: few
J gene: TRBJ2-2
V gene: TRBV11-2
D gene: TRBD1
CDR3 protein: CASSLYPRQGSDPGELFF
CDR3 DNA: TGTGCCAGCAGCTTATACCCGAGACAGGGAAGCGATCCCGGGGAGCTGTTTTTT

CDR3 length: 13
clone size: few
J gene: TRBJ2-1
V gene: TRBV12-5
D gene: TRBD2
CDR3 protein: CASGLTTSAEQFF
CDR3 DNA: TGTGCTAGTGGTTTGACCACTAGCGCGGAGCAGTTCTTC

CDR3 length: 15
clone size: -
J gene: TRBJ2-2
V gene: TRBV7-2
D gene: -
CDR3 protein: CASSLFSANTGELFF
CDR3 DNA: TGTGCCAGCAGCTTATTCTCGGCGAACACCGGGGAGCTGTTTTTT

CDR3 length: 19
clone size: -
J gene: TRBJ2-6
V gene: TRBV3-1
D gene: TRBD2
CDR3 protein: CASSQGTSGSRAGANVLTF
CDR3 DNA: TGTGCCAGCAGCCAAGGGACTAGCGGGAGTAGAGCTGGGGCCAACGTCCTGACTTTC

CDR3 length: 18
clone size: -
J gene: TRBJ2-3
V gene: TRBV12-3/TRBV12-4
D gene: TRBD2
CDR3 protein: CASSLSPLASGSLDTQYF
CDR3 DNA: TGTGCCAGCAGTTTATCCCCTCTCGCTAGCGGGAGTTTAGATACGCAGTATTTT

CDR3 length: 15
clone size: many
J gene: TRBJ2-3
V gene: TRBV10-2
D gene: TRBD1
CDR3 protein: CASTHPGQTTDTQYF
CDR3 DNA: TGCGCCAGCACTCATCCGGGACAGACCACAGATACGCAGTATTTT

CDR3 length: 15
clone size: many
J gene: TRBJ2-1
V gene: TRBV12-3/TRBV12-4
D gene: -
CDR3 protein: CASSQVLSKNDEQFF
CDR3 DNA: TGTGCCAGCAGTCAGGTTCTGTCAAAGAACGATGAGCAGTTCTTC

CDR3 length: 14
clone size: many
J gene: TRBJ2-2
V gene: TRBV28
D gene: -
CDR3 protein: CASSLGRDTGELFF
CDR3 DNA: TGTGCCAGCAGCTTAGGGCGGGACACCGGGGAGCTGTTTTTT

CDR3 length: 15
clone size: many
J gene: TRBJ1-5
V gene: TRBV6-1
D gene: TRBD1
CDR3 protein: CASRDRDRSNQPQHF
CDR3 DNA: TGTGCCAGCAGAGACAGGGATAGGAGCAATCAGCCCCAGCATTTT

CDR3 length: 15
clone size: many
J gene: TRBJ2-7
V gene: TRBV28
D gene: TRBD2
CDR3 protein: CASSFSSGSRYEQYF
CDR3 DNA: TGTGCCAGCAGTTTTTCTAGCGGGAGTCGGTACGAGCAGTACTTC

CDR3 length: 16
clone size: many
J gene: TRBJ2-7
V gene: TRBV20-1
D gene: TRBD1
CDR3 protein: CSARDPTGQIPYEQYF
CDR3 DNA: TGCAGTGCTAGAGATCCAACGGGACAGATACCCTACGAGCAGTACTTC

CDR3 length: 15
clone size: few
J gene: TRBJ2-3
V gene: TRBV28
D gene: -
CDR3 protein: CASSPAIASTDTQYF
CDR3 DNA: TGTGCCAGCAGTCCCGCCATAGCTAGCACAGATACGCAGTATTTT

CDR3 length: 15
clone size: many
J gene: TRBJ2-3
V gene: TRBV12-3/TRBV12-4
D gene: -
CDR3 protein: CASRMEQRTTDTQYF
CDR3 DNA: TGTGCCAGCAGGATGGAGCAGAGAACCACAGATACGCAGTATTTT

CDR3 length: 12
clone size: few
J gene: TRBJ2-2
V gene: TRBV28
D gene: -
CDR3 protein: CASSPPWGELFF
CDR3 DNA: TGTGCCAGCAGCCCTCCTTGGGGGGAGCTGTTTTTT

CDR3 length: 19
clone size: many
J gene: TRBJ2-1
V gene: TRBV6-4
D gene: TRBD2
CDR3 protein: CASSDTVSSGRASYNEQFF
CDR3 DNA: TGTGCCAGCAGTGACACAGTCTCTAGCGGGAGGGCCTCCTACAATGAGCAGTTCTTC

CDR3 length: 14
clone size: -
J gene: TRBJ2-1
V gene: TRBV20-1
D gene: -
CDR3 protein: CSARGGPGPEEQFF
CDR3 DNA: TGCAGTGCTAGAGGGGGACCGGGACCCGAGGAGCAGTTCTTC

CDR3 length: 14
clone size: -
J gene: TRBJ2-5
V gene: TRBV20-1
D gene: TRBD2
CDR3 protein: CSARLGRAEKTQYF
CDR3 DNA: TGCAGTGCTAGACTCGGGAGGGCCGAAAAGACCCAGTACTTC

CDR3 length: 13
clone size: -
J gene: TRBJ1-1
V gene: TRBV18
D gene: -
CDR3 protein: CASSDGGNTEAFF
CDR3 DNA: TGTGCCAGCTCAGACGGGGGGAACACTGAAGCTTTCTTT

CDR3 length: 14
clone size: few
J gene: TRBJ2-1
V gene: TRBV19
D gene: -
CDR3 protein: CASRPREGYNEQFF
CDR3 DNA: TGTGCCAGTAGGCCCCGTGAGGGATACAATGAGCAGTTCTTC

CDR3 length: 15
clone size: many
J gene: TRBJ2-1
V gene: TRBV7-3
D gene: TRBD2
CDR3 protein: CASSLTSGTYNEQFF
CDR3 DNA: TGTGCCAGCAGTTTGACTAGCGGAACCTACAATGAGCAGTTCTTC

CDR3 length: 14
clone size: -
J gene: TRBJ2-5
V gene: TRBV30
D gene: -
CDR3 protein: CARSIATLQETQYF
CDR3 DNA: TGTGCCAGGAGCATCGCGACTCTCCAAGAGACCCAGTACTTC

CDR3 length: 16
clone size: many
J gene: TRBJ2-3
V gene: TRBV12-3/TRBV12-4
D gene: -
CDR3 protein: CASSYLATAMGDTQYF
CDR3 DNA: TGTGCCAGCAGTTACCTCGCCACGGCGATGGGAGATACGCAGTATTTT

CDR3 length: 15
clone size: many
J gene: TRBJ2-3
V gene: TRBV18
D gene: -
CDR3 protein: CASSPMAQGTDTQYF
CDR3 DNA: TGTGCCAGCTCACCAATGGCACAGGGTACAGATACGCAGTATTTT

CDR3 length: 12
clone size: many
J gene: TRBJ2-7
V gene: TRBV20-1
D gene: -
CDR3 protein: CSATPLLYEQYF
CDR3 DNA: TGCAGTGCTACCCCTCTCCTTTACGAGCAGTACTTC

CDR3 length: 13
clone size: many
J gene: TRBJ1-1
V gene: TRBV30
D gene: -
CDR3 protein: CAGGREGNTEAFF
CDR3 DNA: TGTGCTGGAGGGCGGGAAGGGAACACTGAAGCTTTCTTT

CDR3 length: 17
clone size: -
J gene: TRBJ1-5
V gene: TRBV11-2
D gene: -
CDR3 protein: CASSLGVRELPNQPQHF
CDR3 DNA: TGTGCCAGCAGCTTAGGCGTTCGGGAACTGCCGAATCAGCCCCAGCATTTT